A single sample is the source of the 17 T cell receptor beta chains below, sequenced in a study of beta chain features in type 1 diabetes (dated 2018 in TCRdb). These receptors' antigens are unknown. Study-wide conclusions, independent of this receptor: In all four CD4+ subsets, TCRB CDR3 length was moderately but significantly shorter in type 1 diabetes patients.

Receptor amplification or capture employed the immunoSEQ multiplex PCR assay. The High Capacity cDNA Reverse Transcription Kit was used to reverse transcribe all of the isolated RNA, meaning that expressed TCRB transcripts were what got sequenced. The table was pulled from immuneACCESS by TCRdb, which kept in-frame rearrangements only. Such tables lose some clones; where checked, under half of the loss comes from unresolved V genes, and the rest has no known cause. This sample holds hundreds of thousands of clones; about 14% were observed only once. Nearly 0.04% of the sample is taken by the ten largest. Sequencing was carried out using naive CD4+ T cells from blood. According to the study, the label for this sample's cell subset or site signals: true naive CD4+ T cells. The origin of the receptors is a man in his late teens or twenties with type 1 diabetes.

Only a few counts were recorded for this clone. The CDR3 region is CASSYIAGDNEQFF. CDR3 nucleotide sequence: TGCGCCAGCAGCTACATAGCGGGAGACAATGAGCAGTTCTTC. The chain joins TRBV5-1 to TRBJ2-1, with 9 bases that match TRBD2. This CDR3 contains 14 residues. V was pared by 3 bases and J by 5 bases, with 3 bases of the junction left unmatched. Germline V lookup: CDR1 SGHRS, CDR2 YFSETQ.

This clone was seen a few times. This CDR3 reads CASTFGQGSPLTPLHF. In nucleotides, the CDR3 is TGTGCCAGCACCTTCGGACAGGGATCCCCTTTAACACCCCTCCACTTT. This chain connects TRBV28 to TRBJ1-6; 8 bases fit TRBD1. CDR3 length: 16 residues. The V segment lost 7 bases and the J segment 11 bases; nucleotides outside the gene matches: 16. The germline V gene has CDR1 MDHEN and CDR2 SYDVKM.

The V call is TRBV5-1, the J call TRBJ2-5, with D unclear. The length of the CDR3 is 11 residues. The germline CDR1 and CDR2 sequences are SGHRS and YFSETQ. Trimming shortened V by 7 bases and J by 2 bases, and 6 bases separated the two germline ends. The CDR3 sequence: CASGRQETQYF. The CDR3 region has the DNA TGCGCCAGCGGCCGACAAGAGACCCAGTACTTC.

The chain employs TRBV6-5 and TRBJ1-2, with TRBD1 identical over 7 bases. Per germline, CDR1 MNHEY and CDR2 SVGAGI. Trimming at V came to 5 bases and at J to 8 bases, leaving 11 bases not matched to a gene. The CDR3 has 14 amino acids. CDR3 residues: CASSQDRDPQGYTF. The CDR3 DNA reads TGTGCCAGCAGTCAAGACAGGGACCCCCAAGGCTACACCTTC.

V usage is TRBV30 and J usage is TRBJ1-5; D not resolved. CDR1 and CDR2 (germline): GTSNPN, SVGIG (reference sequence). V lost 0 bases to trimming and J lost 6 bases, with 12 bases between them. The CDR3 length is 14 residues. This chain's CDR3 is CAWSVRTWGQPQHF. Written as DNA, the CDR3 is TGTGCCTGGAGTGTAAGAACATGGGGTCAGCCCCAGCATTTT.

This chain links TRBV30 with TRBJ2-1; 10 bases fit TRBD2. Trimming took 8 bases from V and 4 from J; bases not matched to a gene: 8. The length of the CDR3 is 14 residues. Germline V CDR1 and CDR2: GTSNPN, SVGIG (reference sequence). As DNA, the CDR3 is TGTGCCCGCTCCCTAGCGGGGGCTTACAATGAGCAGTTCTTC. Translation gives CARSLAGAYNEQFF.

This clone was picked up a small number of times. CDR3 in amino acids: CASGGRRGSYNEQFF. For the CDR3, the DNA is TGTGCCAGTGGTGGGCGGAGGGGGTCCTACAATGAGCAGTTCTTC. The genes are TRBV19 and TRBJ2-1; TRBD1 or TRBD2 may be the D gene (6 bases each). V was pared by 8 bases and J by 1 base, with 15 bases between. Germline V lookup: CDR1 LNHDA, CDR2 SQIVND (reference sequence). The CDR3 loop spans 15 amino acids. Together with reference TRBV19 and TRBJ2-1, the CDR3 gives the full variable domain: DGGITQSPKYLFRKEGQNVTLSCEQNLNHDAMYWYRQDPGQGLRLIYYSQIVNDFQKGDIAEGYSVSREKKESFPLTVTSAQKNPTAFYLCASGGRRGSYNEQFFGPGTRLTVL.

This clone was counted between two and nine times. This sequence joins TRBV7-9 and TRBJ1-2, with D tentatively TRBD1 (5 bases). The V end lost 3 bases, the J end lost 3 bases, and 14 bases lay between the germline ends. Germline V gene sequence: CDR1 SEHNR, CDR2 FQNEAQ (reference sequence). This CDR3 contains 15 residues. CDR3 nucleotides: TGTGCCAGCAGCTTGGGGCAGGTGGGAGACTATGGCTACACCTTC. Protein product: CASSLGQVGDYGYTF.

This clone was observed a handful of times. The V call is TRBV7-9, the J call TRBJ1-2; D is unresolved. This CDR3 region has 11 residues. V was clipped by 8 bases and J by 4 bases, with 8 bases between them. Looked up from germline, CDR1 is SEHNR and CDR2 is FQNEAQ (reference sequence). DNA of the CDR3: TGTGCCAGCGGCACGGCCTATGGCTACACCTTC. Its protein product is CASGTAYGYTF. The full variable domain, in which reference TRBV7-9 and TRBJ1-2 provide the parts outside the CDR3, is DTGVSQNPRHKITKRGQNVTFRCDPISEHNRLYWYRQTLGQGPEFLTYFQNEAQLEKSRLLSDRFSAERPKGSFSTLEIQRTEQGDSAMYLCASGTAYGYTFGSGTRLTVV.

This clone was detected a few times. The gene calls are TRBV30 and TRBJ1-1; D ambiguous. V was clipped by 1 base and J by 0 bases, with 6 bases between them. Germline V gene lookup returns CDR1 GTSNPN and CDR2 SVGIG (reference sequence). The CDR3 extends over 13 amino acids. The CDR3 loop reads CAWSDGVNTEAFF. DNA for the CDR3: TGTGCCTGGAGTGATGGTGTGAACACTGAAGCTTTCTTT.

This chain uses TRBV5-4 with TRBJ2-1; TRBD2 matches at 10 bases. The CDR3 has 16 residues. Germline V gene sequence: CDR1 SGHNT, CDR2 YYREEE (reference sequence). V shed 0 bases, J shed 4 bases, and the junction held 4 bases outside the gene matches. The DNA of the CDR3 is TGTGCCAGCAGCTTGGCCCAGCGGGGGGGATACAATGAGCAGTTCTTC. It encodes CASSLAQRGGYNEQFF.

In its sample, this clone was seen a few times. The rearrangement joins TRBV7-9 to TRBJ1-1; the D is unclear. The germline V and J ends were trimmed by 5 bases and 1 base, with 8 bases remaining between them. The CDR3 spans 13 residues. Germline V gene sequence: CDR1 SEHNR, CDR2 FQNEAQ (reference sequence). CDR3 loop: CASSPNKNTEAFF. The DNA for the CDR3 is TGTGCCAGCAGCCCCAACAAGAACACTGAAGCTTTCTTT.

The rearrangement joins TRBV5-8 to TRBJ1-5; a weak D match, TRBD1 (5 bases). CDR3 length: 12 amino acids. The V end lost 6 bases, the J end lost 4 bases, and 8 bases lay between the germline ends. Germline V gene lookup returns CDR1 SGHTS and CDR2 YDEGEE. The CDR3 bases are TGTGCCAGCACCTGGGGGAATCAGCCCCAGCATTTT. This codes for CASTWGNQPQHF.

This chain connects TRBV7-2 to TRBJ2-7, with 8 bases identical to TRBD1. The V gene's germline CDR1 is SGHTA and CDR2 FQGNSA. Trimming removed 5 bases from V and 6 bases from J; junction bases left unmatched: 6. The CDR3 covers 13 residues. The CDR3: CASSGQGPSEQYF. Here the CDR3 DNA reads TGTGCCAGCAGCGGACAGGGACCGTCCGAGCAGTACTTC.

This clone has just a few counts. The chain links TRBV10-3 to TRBJ1-6; 10 positions match TRBD1. There are 15 residues in the CDR3. Losses at the gene ends were 6 bases for V and 3 bases for J; bases not matched to a gene: 2. Germline CDR1 ENHRY, CDR2 SYGVKD. The CDR3: CAIRGTGDYNSPLHF. CDR3 sequence (DNA): TGTGCCATCAGGGGGACAGGGGACTATAATTCACCCCTCCACTTT.

Here the CDR3 reads CASSEGVGAYEQYF. The CDR3 coding sequence is TGTGCCAGCAGTGAAGGAGTAGGAGCCTACGAGCAGTACTTC. The chain uses TRBV25-1 and TRBJ2-7; no reliable D call. V lost 2 bases, J lost 2 bases, and 10 bases lay in between. CDR3 length equals 14 residues. Germline V gene lookup returns CDR1 MGHDK and CDR2 SYGVNS.

This clone was counted a few times. The chain has TRBV7-9 and TRBJ2-3; no reliable D call. CDR1 is SEHNR, CDR2 FQNEAQ, per germline (reference sequence). The V end was cut by 4 bases, the J end by 0 bases, with 8 bases between. The CDR3 is 14 residues long. CDR3 protein: CASSSSSSTDTQYF. DNA of the CDR3: TGTGCCAGCAGCTCGAGTTCTAGCACAGATACGCAGTATTTT.